These T cell receptor beta chains were read from a single sample in a study of blood T cell repertoires in COVID-19. Profiled with immunoSEQ multiplex PCR; TCRdb holds only in-frame clones, not every one. The table has a few hundred thousand clones, about 88% seen once. Sequenced: peripheral blood. These receptors came from a man in his fifties or sixties who had recovered from COVID-19. Both conserved end residues are part of each CDR3.

CDR3 protein: CASSKVRGYEQYF
V gene: TRBV21-1
J gene: TRBJ2-7

CDR3 protein: CASSAGTGISPLHF
V gene: TRBV9
J gene: TRBJ1-6

CDR3 protein: CASSLEGSRGNQPQHF
V gene: TRBV7-2
J gene: TRBJ1-5

CDR3 protein: CASLLSGTGSYGYTF
V gene: TRBV6-5
J gene: TRBJ1-2

CDR3 protein: CASSQDGTVLSKNIQYF
V gene: TRBV14
J gene: TRBJ2-4

CDR3 protein: CASSFNGEKLFF
V gene: TRBV27
J gene: TRBJ1-4

CDR3 protein: CASSPSYLSTDTQYF
V gene: TRBV7-2
J gene: TRBJ2-3

CDR3 protein: CASSSGGFETQYF
V gene: TRBV11-3
J gene: TRBJ2-5

CDR3 protein: CASSQDVGTGSYEQYF
V gene: TRBV4-1
J gene: TRBJ2-7

CDR3 protein: CASSSPFLALHF
V gene: TRBV7-2
J gene: TRBJ1-6

CDR3 protein: CASSRRGTTEAFF
V gene: TRBV3-1/TRBV3-2
J gene: TRBJ1-1

CDR3 protein: CASSLLIGTGQETQYF
V gene: TRBV7-3
J gene: TRBJ2-5

CDR3 protein: CASSPPQGNYGYTF
V gene: TRBV7-2
J gene: TRBJ1-2

CDR3 protein: CASSAYYTDTQYF
V gene: TRBV9
J gene: TRBJ2-3

CDR3 protein: CASSIVGSGYTF
V gene: TRBV19
J gene: TRBJ1-2

CDR3 protein: CASSLLAGHTDTQYF
V gene: TRBV27
J gene: TRBJ2-3

CDR3 protein: CASSQLDSMNTEAFF
V gene: TRBV3-1/TRBV3-2
J gene: TRBJ1-1

CDR3 protein: CASSLDLFLGQGSYEQYF
V gene: TRBV5-1
J gene: TRBJ2-7

CDR3 protein: CASSSGGHNTEAFF
V gene: TRBV6-5
J gene: TRBJ1-1

CDR3 protein: CASSLGQEMYQETQYF
V gene: TRBV7-9
J gene: TRBJ2-5

CDR3 protein: CASRRDSNTEAFF
V gene: TRBV2
J gene: TRBJ1-1

CDR3 protein: CASSVEGTSDEKLFF
V gene: TRBV9
J gene: TRBJ1-4

CDR3 protein: CASTSRTVNYGYTF
V gene: TRBV6-5
J gene: TRBJ1-2

CDR3 protein: CASSQAGGSQETQYF
V gene: TRBV3-1/TRBV3-2
J gene: TRBJ2-5